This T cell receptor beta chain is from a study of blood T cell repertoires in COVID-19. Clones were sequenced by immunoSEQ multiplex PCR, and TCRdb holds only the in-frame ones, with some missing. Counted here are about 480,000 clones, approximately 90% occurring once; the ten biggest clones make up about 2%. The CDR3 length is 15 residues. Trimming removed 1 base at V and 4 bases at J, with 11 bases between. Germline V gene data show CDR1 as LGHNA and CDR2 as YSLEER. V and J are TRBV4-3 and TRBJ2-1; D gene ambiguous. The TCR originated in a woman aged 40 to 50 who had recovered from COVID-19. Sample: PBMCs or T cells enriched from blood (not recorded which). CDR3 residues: CASSQGTGGYNEQFF. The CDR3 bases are TGCGCCAGCAGCCAAGGTACGGGTGGTTACAATGAGCAGTTCTTC.